This T cell receptor (beta chain) was recovered during a study of beta chain features in type 1 diabetes. A remark on this clone: Its cognate antigen is unknown.

CDR3 length: 13 amino acids. Trimming took 2 bases from V and 5 from J, leaving 6 bases between them. Germline lookup yields CDR1 KGHSH and CDR2 LQKENI. Sequencing targeted expressed TCRB transcripts, as all isolated RNA had been reverse transcribed. Measured with immunoSEQ multiplex PCR; TCRdb has only the in-frame clones, and not every one. The sample lists 640,000 or so clones, roughly 12% occurring once. General observations from the study: People with Type 1 diabetes carried modestly yet significantly shorter TCRB CDR3s in all four CD4+ subsets.

Sorting with CD45RO/CCR7/CD25/CD127/CD95/CD27 yielded naive, central memory, regulatory and stem-like memory CD4+ cells. The genes are TRBV18 and TRBJ1-4; D gene ambiguous. This clonotype originated in a man younger than 30 with type 1 diabetes. The sequenced material came from naive CD4+ T cells from blood. CDR3 coding DNA: TGTGCCAGCTCACCAGGCCGCAATGAAAAACTGTTTTTT. Translation gives CASSPGRNEKLFF.